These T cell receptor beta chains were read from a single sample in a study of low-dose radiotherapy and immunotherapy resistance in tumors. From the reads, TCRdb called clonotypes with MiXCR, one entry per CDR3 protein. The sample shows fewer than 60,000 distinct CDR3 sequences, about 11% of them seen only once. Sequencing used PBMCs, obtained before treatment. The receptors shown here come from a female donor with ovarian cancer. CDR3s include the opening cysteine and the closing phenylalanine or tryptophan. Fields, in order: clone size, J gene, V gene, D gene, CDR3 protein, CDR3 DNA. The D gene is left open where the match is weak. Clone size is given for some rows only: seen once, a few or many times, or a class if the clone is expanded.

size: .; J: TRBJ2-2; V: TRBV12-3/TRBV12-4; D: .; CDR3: CASRSSGDTGELFF; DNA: TGTGCCAGCAGGTCTTCAGGGGACACCGGGGAGCTGTTTTTT
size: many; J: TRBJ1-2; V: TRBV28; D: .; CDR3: CASSPRGGGGYTF; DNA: TGTGCCAGCAGTCCACGGGGGGGAGGAGGCTACACCTTC
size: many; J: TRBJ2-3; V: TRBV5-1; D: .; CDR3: CASSLKGGSSTDTQYF; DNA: TGCGCCAGCAGCTTGAAGGGAGGATCAAGCACAGATACGCAGTATTTT
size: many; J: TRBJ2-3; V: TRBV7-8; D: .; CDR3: CASSPRGGLSDTQYF; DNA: TGTGCCAGCAGCCCAAGGGGGGGGCTCTCAGATACGCAGTATTTT
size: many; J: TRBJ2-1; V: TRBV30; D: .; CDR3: CAWGLSHEQFF; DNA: TGTGCCTGGGGCCTTTCCCATGAGCAGTTCTTC
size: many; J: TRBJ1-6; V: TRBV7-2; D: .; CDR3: CASRDRGGQAYNSPLHF; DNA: TGTGCCAGCAGAGACCGTGGTGGGCAGGCCTATAATTCACCCCTCCACTTT
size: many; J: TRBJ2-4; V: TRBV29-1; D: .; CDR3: CSVEDTGIAKNIQYF; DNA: TGCAGCGTTGAAGATACGGGGATAGCCAAAAACATTCAGTACTTC
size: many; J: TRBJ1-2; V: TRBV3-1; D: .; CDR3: CASSQGGSGYTF; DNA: TGTGCCAGCAGCCAGGGGGGGAGTGGCTACACCTTC
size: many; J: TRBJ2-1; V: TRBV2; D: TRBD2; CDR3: CAGSGGAKNEQFF; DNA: TGTGCCGGCAGCGGGGGGGCCAAGAATGAGCAGTTCTTC
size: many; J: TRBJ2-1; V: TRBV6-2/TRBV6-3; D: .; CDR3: CASSYPGPRRQFF; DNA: TGTGCCAGCAGTTACCCCGGGCCCAGGAGGCAGTTCTTC
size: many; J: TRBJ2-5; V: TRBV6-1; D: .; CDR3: CASSHRYPETQYF; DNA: TGTGCCAGCAGCCACAGGTATCCAGAGACCCAGTACTTC
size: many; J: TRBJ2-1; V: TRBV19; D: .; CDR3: CASTPDADSPYNEQFF; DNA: TGTGCCAGTACCCCAGACGCGGACAGCCCCTACAATGAGCAGTTCTTC
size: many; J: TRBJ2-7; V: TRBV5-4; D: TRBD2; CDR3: CASSLALAGGKSYEQYF; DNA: TGTGCCAGCAGCTTGGCCTTAGCGGGGGGTAAGTCCTACGAGCAGTACTTC